This T cell receptor beta chain is drawn from a study of beta chain features in type 1 diabetes. Findings and limits, study-wide: TCRB CDR3s were moderately but significantly shorter in Type 1 diabetes patients in all four CD4+ subsets. When cDNA is sequenced, cells with high TCR expression could be over-represented. Shorter templates might be favored by PCR, and equally so in patients and in controls.

Expressed TCRB transcripts were sequenced, since all the RNA that had been isolated was reverse transcribed. The assay was immunoSEQ multiplex PCR, and TCRdb's table has in-frame clones only and misses some. The table includes about 660,000 clones, more than 12% detected once. This clone came up a few times. Its specificity is unknown. Sorting with CD45RO/CCR7/CD25/CD127/CD95/CD27 yielded naive, central memory, regulatory and stem-like memory CD4+ cells. Trimming stripped 6 bases from V and 4 bases from J, with 18 bases between. The CDR3 sequence is 14 residues long. Germline V CDR1 and CDR2: SQVTM, ANQGSEA.

The source is a man aged 18 to 29 with type 1 diabetes. The sequencing sample was made of naive CD4+ T cells from blood. The chain employs TRBV29-1 and TRBJ1-2; D perhaps matches TRBD1 (6 bases). Written as DNA, the CDR3 is TGCAGCGTAGGAGCAGGGGCCCTTTCCTATGGCTACACCTTC. Its protein is CSVGAGALSYGYTF.